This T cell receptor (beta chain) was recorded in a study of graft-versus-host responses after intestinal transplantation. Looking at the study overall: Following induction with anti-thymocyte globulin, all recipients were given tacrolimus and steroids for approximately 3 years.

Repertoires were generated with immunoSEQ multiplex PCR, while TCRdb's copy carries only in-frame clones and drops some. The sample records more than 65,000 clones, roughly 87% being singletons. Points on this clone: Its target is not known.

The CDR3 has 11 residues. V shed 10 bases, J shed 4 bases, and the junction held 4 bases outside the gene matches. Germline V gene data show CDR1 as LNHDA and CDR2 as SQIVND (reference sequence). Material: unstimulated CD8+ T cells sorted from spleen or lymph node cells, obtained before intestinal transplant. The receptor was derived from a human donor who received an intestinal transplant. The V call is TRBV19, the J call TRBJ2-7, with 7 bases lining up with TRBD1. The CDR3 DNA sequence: TGTGCCACCCGACAGGGATACGAGCAGTACTTC. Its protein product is CATRQGYEQYF.